This TCR beta chain was observed in a study of identical twins (dated by TCRdb to 2016 to 2018). Broadly, across the study: TCR alpha and beta repertoires from monozygotic twins, unrelated adults of various ages and cord blood were deep-sequenced to test whether fetal clonotypes persist. To rule out contamination, replicate twin experiments were performed at different times with different library preparation protocols.

V lost 3 bases and J lost 6 bases, and the count of bases not matched to a germline gene is 14. Via the germline V gene (reference sequence), CDR1 is LNHNV and CDR2 YYDKDF. The CDR3 runs 17 amino acids, cysteine and phenylalanine included. Only the CDR3 DNA stays, 51 bases, in frame from base 1. Every donor in the study was a healthy Caucasian. Three pairs of female monozygotic twins, all aged about 18 to 29 years, were included in the twin cohort. RNA for TCR libraries was isolated from peripheral blood mononuclear cells. This clonotype was detected a few times. No cognate antigen has been identified for it. Base qualities are not recorded, but no much larger clone differs from it by a single base. Libraries were made using 5' RACE. The reads were generated on an Illumina HiSeq 2000. Template switching added a universal primer binding site, and the final cDNA carried a unique molecular identifier that allowed TCR cDNA molecules to be counted accurately. First-strand cDNA for TCR alpha and beta chains was synthesized from specific primers in the conserved constant-segment region. To control for contamination, every cDNA library carried two barcodes: a SMART-Mk sample barcode plus Illumina barcodes. Two successive PCR steps introduced TruSeq adapter sequences along with Illumina sample barcodes. Sequencing of the TCR alpha and beta cDNA libraries was done on the Illumina HiSeq platform using custom primers. Processing in the source paper ran as follows. Unique molecular identifiers were extracted from raw reads with MiGEC, and CDR3 positions were determined with MiXCR. Recombination models were inferred per individual with the repgenHMM and IGoR tools using an EM algorithm. Shared clonotypes were analyzed with the tcR package in R, and sharing was normalized by the product of cloneset sizes. To study raw recombination without the effects of thymic and clonal selection, out-of-frame nonproductive sequences were analyzed. TCRdb took the public reads, trimmed them with fastp at Q25, ran MiXCR for clone calling and kept in-frame beta chains. Each entry merges the rows of one CDR3 protein and shows their most common DNA and genes. The V and J calls, along with clone size, are taken from TCRdb and not from the paper's own processing. The table for this sample lists some 600,000 distinct CDR3 sequences; around 7.4% of them were counted only once. Approximately 1.5% of the sample rests with the top ten.

Broader findings and caveats from the paper: Fewer insertions were carried by abundant cord blood beta clonotypes, a similar but weaker trend appeared in young adult naive repertoires, and no such trend appeared in memory repertoires. Invariant T cells such as MAIT and iNKT could partly confound zero-insertion analyses, although diverse VJ usage argued against such confounding for most clonotypes. Because the same donors could not be followed over many years, conclusions were based on cross-sectional statistical analysis. Recombination models systematically underestimated out-of-frame TCR alpha sharing in monozygotic twins but agreed with sharing between unrelated individuals. Compared with coincidental sharing between unrelated individuals, an excess of low generation-probability sequences was observed among out-of-frame TCR alpha sequences shared between twins. A weaker excess of twin sharing was found in beta out-of-frame sequences because the signal-to-noise ratio was lowered by fewer shared sequences.

The same data also contributed to another study, on yellow fever vaccine responses in identical twins. As the second study states: According to the authors, the vaccine-induced T cell response in identical twins seemed to be partly convergent and partly specific to each individual. In identical twins, the study followed T cell clones that responded to the vaccine with precision.

This clonotype originated in a woman aged 18 to 35 in good health. Sequenced material: PBMCs. The rearrangement combines TRBV15 with TRBJ1-5; the central 7 bases match TRBD1. The DNA sequence follows: TGTGCCACCAGCAGTAGAGGTTTGACAGGGATAAGTCAGCCCCAGCATTTT. This sequence encodes CATSSRGLTGISQPQHF.